This T cell receptor beta chain was captured in a study of shared clonotypes between healthy human individuals. About the study: The cohort comprised a couple of women and a few men. Their ages spanned 18 to 49 years.

Germline V gene data show CDR1 as SGHRS and CDR2 as YFSETQ. V lost 4 bases, J lost 2 bases, and 5 bases stayed unmatched. This CDR3 contains 14 residues. Donors were healthy HIV-negative adults without recent acute infections or vaccinations. Deep-level running was used for the assay. Several immunoSEQ plates held equal portions of the genomic DNA taken from each subset. Clones were sequenced by immunoSEQ multiplex PCR, and TCRdb holds only the in-frame ones, with some missing. This repertoire shows fewer than 650,000 clones, roughly four fifths found once; its top ten account for around 11%. V is TRBV5-1 and J is TRBJ2-7; 8 positions match TRBD1. What was sequenced was PBMCs. The clonotype originates from a woman between 40 and 50 years old in good health. Some clones in this sample may be carry-over from other donors' samples. DNA of the CDR3: TGCGCCAGCAGCATACCGACAGGGGCCTACGAGCAGTACTTC. As protein: CASSIPTGAYEQYF.